The 8 T cell receptor beta chains below all came from one sample that was sequenced in a study of human T cells and chemical hapten exposure. Time point noted: pre-sensitization, week 0. This sample's treatment: therapeutic diphenylcyclopropenone sensitization with weekly scalp DPC. TCRdb reprocessed the RACE reads via MiXCR and lists one record per CDR3 protein. This table has approximately 370,000 distinct CDR3 sequences, around 5.5% appearing once. Source: whole blood, taken in connection with sensitization to the hapten diphenylcyclopropenone (DPC). These receptors came from a woman aged 18 to 35 with alopecia areata. Some clones in this sample may be carry-over from other donors' samples.

The rearrangement links TRBV6-5 to TRBJ1-3; D unresolved. The CDR3 length is 15 residues. Deletions cut 4 bases from V and 3 bases from J, with 13 bases between. Germline lookup yields CDR1 MNHEY and CDR2 SVGAGI. The CDR3 reads CASSLNRGYGNTIYF. The CDR3 nucleotides read TGTGCCAGCAGTTTAAACAGAGGATATGGAAACACCATATATTTT.

The chain combines TRBV12-3 or TRBV12-4 with TRBJ2-1; tentative D call: TRBD1 (5 bases). The CDR3 loop spans 12 amino acids. V was pared by 3 bases and J by 5 bases, with 5 bases between. DNA of the CDR3: TGTGCCAGCAGTTTGGGGCACAATGAGCAGTTCTTC. Its protein is CASSLGHNEQFF.

V is TRBV7-2 and J is TRBJ2-7; D is tentatively TRBD1 or TRBD2 (5 bases each). Trimming cost V 1 base and J 2 bases, with 12 bases left between them. This CDR3 comprises 15 residues. Germline CDR1 and CDR2: SGHTA and FQGNSA. CDR3 amino acids: CASSLVFGTAYEQYF. Here the CDR3 DNA reads TGTGCCAGCAGCTTAGTTTTTGGGACGGCCTACGAGCAGTACTTC.

This clonotype showed up many times. The chain recombines TRBV7-6 with TRBJ2-1; 10 bases map to TRBD1. The length of the CDR3 is 18 residues. V lost 5 bases and J lost 7; bases outside the gene matches: 17. Germline CDR1 is SGHVS and CDR2 is FNYEAQ. The CDR3: CASSPPPFDRGRRNEQFF. CDR3 nucleotide sequence: TGTGCCAGCAGCCCACCCCCCTTCGACAGGGGGCGAAGAAATGAGCAGTTCTTC.

The chain has TRBV7-2 and TRBJ1-4; the D gene is possibly TRBD1 (6 bases). This CDR3 comprises 14 residues. Germline V gene lookup returns CDR1 SGHTA and CDR2 FQGNSA. The ends were cut back, 0 bases at V and 6 bases at J, with 8 bases in the middle. The CDR3 protein is CASSLAPGDEKLFF. The CDR3 nucleotides are TGTGCCAGCAGCTTAGCGCCAGGGGATGAAAAACTGTTTTTT.

This clonotype was detected ten times or more. The rearrangement uses TRBV7-2 and TRBJ2-7; no clear D gene. Per the germline V gene, CDR1 is SGHTA and CDR2 is FQGNSA. The CDR3 runs to 14 residues. With 4 bases removed from V and 0 bases from J, the gap between germline ends came to 10 bases. The CDR3 nucleotides are TGTGCCAGCAGCTCCCCCCTCCGCTCCTACGAGCAGTACTTC. This codes for CASSSPLRSYEQYF.

The J gene is TRBJ1-4, the V gene TRBV7-9; no clear D. V was cut by 4 bases and J by 8 bases, with 14 bases left in between. This CDR3 is built from 14 residues. Per germline, CDR1 SEHNR and CDR2 FQNEAQ (reference sequence). The CDR3 DNA is TGTGCCAGCAGCTCGACGGGTTTAGGAGAAAAACTGTTTTTT. This encodes CASSSTGLGEKLFF.

This sequence joins TRBV28 and TRBJ2-5; tentative D call: TRBD2 (5 bases). The CDR3 extends over 13 amino acids. Per germline, CDR1 MDHEN and CDR2 SYDVKM. V was trimmed by 8 bases and J by 2 bases, leaving 12 bases between them. The CDR3, as DNA: TGTGCCAGCCGTGACTATGGGCAAGAGACCCAGTACTTC. Its translation is CASRDYGQETQYF.